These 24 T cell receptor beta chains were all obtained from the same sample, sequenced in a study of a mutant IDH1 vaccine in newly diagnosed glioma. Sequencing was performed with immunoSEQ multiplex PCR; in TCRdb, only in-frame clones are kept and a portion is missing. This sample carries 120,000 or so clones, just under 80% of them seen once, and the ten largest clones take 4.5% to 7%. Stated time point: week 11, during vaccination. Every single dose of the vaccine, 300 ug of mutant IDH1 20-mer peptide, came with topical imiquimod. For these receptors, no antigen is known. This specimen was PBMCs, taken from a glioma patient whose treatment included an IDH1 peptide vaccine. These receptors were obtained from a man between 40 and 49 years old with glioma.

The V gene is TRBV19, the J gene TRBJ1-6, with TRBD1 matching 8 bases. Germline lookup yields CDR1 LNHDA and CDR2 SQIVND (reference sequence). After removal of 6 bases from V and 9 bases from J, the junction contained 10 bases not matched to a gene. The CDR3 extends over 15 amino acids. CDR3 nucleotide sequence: TGTGCCAGTAGGGATACCAGGGGGCGCGGTTCACCCCTCCACTTT. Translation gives CASRDTRGRGSPLHF.

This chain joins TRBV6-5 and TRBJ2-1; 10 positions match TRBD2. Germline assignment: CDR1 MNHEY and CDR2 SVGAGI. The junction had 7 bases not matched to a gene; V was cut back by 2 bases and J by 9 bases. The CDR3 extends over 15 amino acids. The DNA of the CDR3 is TGTGCCAGCAGTTACGGGCTAGCGGGGGTGAGTGAGCAGTTCTTC. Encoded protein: CASSYGLAGVSEQFF.

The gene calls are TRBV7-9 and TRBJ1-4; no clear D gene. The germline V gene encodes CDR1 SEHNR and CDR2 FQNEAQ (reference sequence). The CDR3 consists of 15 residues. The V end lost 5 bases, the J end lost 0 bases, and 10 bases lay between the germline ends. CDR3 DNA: TGTGCCAGCAGCGAAACAAGCCCAACTAATGAAAAACTGTTTTTT. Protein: CASSETSPTNEKLFF. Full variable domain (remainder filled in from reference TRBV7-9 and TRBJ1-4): DTGVSQNPRHKITKRGQNVTFRCDPISEHNRLYWYRQTLGQGPEFLTYFQNEAQLEKSRLLSDRFSAERPKGSFSTLEIQRTEQGDSAMYLCASSETSPTNEKLFFGSGTQLSVL.

For the CDR3, the DNA is TGTGCCATCAGCCCGAGACAGGGCTACTACGAGCAGTACTTC. Translating it yields CAISPRQGYYEQYF. The chain is built from TRBV10-3 and TRBJ2-7, with TRBD1 identical over 7 bases. Trimming cost V 6 bases and J 3 bases; bases outside gene matches: 8. Germline CDR1 and CDR2: ENHRY and SYGVKD. The CDR3 extends over 14 amino acids.

The CDR3 DNA reads TGTGCCAGCAGCGCCCGGGACAGGGGAACAGATACGCAGTATTTT. This encodes CASSARDRGTDTQYF. The chain carries TRBV7-9 and TRBJ2-3, with 10 bases that match TRBD1. The CDR3 extends over 15 amino acids. V trimming: 5 bases; J trimming: 3 bases; junction bases outside the gene matches: 5. Germline CDR1 and CDR2: SEHNR and FQNEAQ (reference sequence). Full variable domain (rest looked up from reference TRBV7-9 and TRBJ2-3): DTGVSQNPRHKITKRGQNVTFRCDPISEHNRLYWYRQTLGQGPEFLTYFQNEAQLEKSRLLSDRFSAERPKGSFSTLEIQRTEQGDSAMYLCASSARDRGTDTQYFGPGTRLTVL.

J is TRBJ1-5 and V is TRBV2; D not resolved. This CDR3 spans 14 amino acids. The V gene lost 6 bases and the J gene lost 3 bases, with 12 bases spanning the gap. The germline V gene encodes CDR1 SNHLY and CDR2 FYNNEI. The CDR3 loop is CASRRHGNNQPQHF. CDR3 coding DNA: TGTGCCAGCAGACGACATGGAAACAATCAGCCCCAGCATTTT.

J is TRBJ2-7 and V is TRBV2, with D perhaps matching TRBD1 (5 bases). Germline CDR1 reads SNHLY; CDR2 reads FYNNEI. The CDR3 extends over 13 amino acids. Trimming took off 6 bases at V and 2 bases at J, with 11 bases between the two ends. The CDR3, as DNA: TGTGCCAGCAGGGAACGACAGCCCTACGAGCAGTACTTC. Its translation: CASRERQPYEQYF.

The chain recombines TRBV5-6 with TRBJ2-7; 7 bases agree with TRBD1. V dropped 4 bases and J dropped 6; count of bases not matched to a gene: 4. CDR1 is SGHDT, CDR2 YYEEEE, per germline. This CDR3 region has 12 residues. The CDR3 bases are TGTGCCAGCAGCGGCACAGGGGCCGAGCAGTACTTC. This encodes CASSGTGAEQYF.

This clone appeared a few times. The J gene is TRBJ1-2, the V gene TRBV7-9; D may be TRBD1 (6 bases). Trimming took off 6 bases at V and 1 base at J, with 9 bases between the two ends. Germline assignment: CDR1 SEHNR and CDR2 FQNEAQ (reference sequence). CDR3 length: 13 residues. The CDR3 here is CASSLDSNYGYTF. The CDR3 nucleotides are TGTGCCAGCAGTTTGGACAGTAACTATGGCTACACCTTC. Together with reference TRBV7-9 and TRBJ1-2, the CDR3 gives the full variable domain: DTGVSQNPRHKITKRGQNVTFRCDPISEHNRLYWYRQTLGQGPEFLTYFQNEAQLEKSRLLSDRFSAERPKGSFSTLEIQRTEQGDSAMYLCASSLDSNYGYTFGSGTRLTVV.

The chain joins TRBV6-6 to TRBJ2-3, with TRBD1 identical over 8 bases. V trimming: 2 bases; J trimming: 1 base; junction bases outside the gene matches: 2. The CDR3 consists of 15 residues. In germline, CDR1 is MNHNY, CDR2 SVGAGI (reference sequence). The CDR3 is CASSYGQGGTDTQYF. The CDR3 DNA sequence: TGTGCCAGCAGTTACGGACAGGGCGGCACAGATACGCAGTATTTT.

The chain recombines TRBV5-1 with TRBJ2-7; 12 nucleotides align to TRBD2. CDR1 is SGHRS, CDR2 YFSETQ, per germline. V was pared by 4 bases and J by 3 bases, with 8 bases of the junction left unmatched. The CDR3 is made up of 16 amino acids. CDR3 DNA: TGCGCCAGCAGCACGGACACTAGCGGGGGGCTCTACGAGCAGTACTTC. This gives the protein CASSTDTSGGLYEQYF.

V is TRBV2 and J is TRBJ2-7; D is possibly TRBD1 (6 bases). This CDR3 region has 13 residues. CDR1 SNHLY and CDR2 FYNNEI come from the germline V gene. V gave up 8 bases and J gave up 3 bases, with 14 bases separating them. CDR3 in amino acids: CASHRDTGYEQYF. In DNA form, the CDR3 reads TGTGCCAGCCACCGGGACACCGGCTACGAGCAGTACTTC.

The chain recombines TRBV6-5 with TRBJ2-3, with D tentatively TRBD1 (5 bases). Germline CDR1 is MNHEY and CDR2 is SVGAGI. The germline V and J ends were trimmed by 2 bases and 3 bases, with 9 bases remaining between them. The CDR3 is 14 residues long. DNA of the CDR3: TGTGCCAGCAGTTACCTAAAGGGGACAGATACGCAGTATTTT. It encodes CASSYLKGTDTQYF.

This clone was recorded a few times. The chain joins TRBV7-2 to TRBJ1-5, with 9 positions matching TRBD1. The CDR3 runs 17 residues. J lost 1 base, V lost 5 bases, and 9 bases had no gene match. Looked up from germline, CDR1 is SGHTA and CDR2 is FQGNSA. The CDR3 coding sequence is TGTGCCAGCAGCGAGAGGGGGGGACAGGGAAGCAATCAGCCCCAGCATTTT. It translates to CASSERGGQGSNQPQHF.

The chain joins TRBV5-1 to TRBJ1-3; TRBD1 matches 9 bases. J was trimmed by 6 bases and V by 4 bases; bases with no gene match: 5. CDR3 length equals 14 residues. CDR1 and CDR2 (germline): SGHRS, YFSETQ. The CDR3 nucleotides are TGCGCCAGCAGCGAGGGACAGGGACTAAACACCATATATTTT. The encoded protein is CASSEGQGLNTIYF.

The CDR3 is CASSSGISGNTIYF. As DNA, the CDR3 is TGTGCCAGCAGTTCAGGGATCTCTGGAAACACCATATATTTT. The J gene is TRBJ1-3, the V gene TRBV28, with TRBD1 as a possible D gene (5 bases). Trimming pared 4 bases from V and 0 bases from J, leaving 7 bases between. The CDR3 is made up of 14 amino acids. The germline CDR1 and CDR2 sequences are MDHEN and SYDVKM.

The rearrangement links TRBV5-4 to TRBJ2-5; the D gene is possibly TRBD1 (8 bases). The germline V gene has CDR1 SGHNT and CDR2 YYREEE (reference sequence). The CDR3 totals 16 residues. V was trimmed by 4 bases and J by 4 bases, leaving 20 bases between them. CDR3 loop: CASSVGRQGRVETQYF. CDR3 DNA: TGTGCCAGCAGCGTTGGGAGACAGGGGAGGGTAGAGACCCAGTACTTC.

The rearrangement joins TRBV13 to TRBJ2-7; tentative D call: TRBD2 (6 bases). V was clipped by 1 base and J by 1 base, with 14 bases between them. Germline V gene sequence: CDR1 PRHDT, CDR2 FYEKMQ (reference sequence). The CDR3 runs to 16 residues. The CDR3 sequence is CASSLARFGTSYEQYF. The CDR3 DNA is TGTGCCAGCAGCTTAGCCCGTTTCGGGACTTCCTACGAGCAGTACTTC.

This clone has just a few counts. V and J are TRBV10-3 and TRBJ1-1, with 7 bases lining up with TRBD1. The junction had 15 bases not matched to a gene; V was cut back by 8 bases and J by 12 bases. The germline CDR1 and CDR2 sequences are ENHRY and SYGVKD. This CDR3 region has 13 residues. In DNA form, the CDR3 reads TGTGCCATCGGGGCCCCACCGGACAGGATAACTTTCTTT. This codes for CAIGAPPDRITFF.

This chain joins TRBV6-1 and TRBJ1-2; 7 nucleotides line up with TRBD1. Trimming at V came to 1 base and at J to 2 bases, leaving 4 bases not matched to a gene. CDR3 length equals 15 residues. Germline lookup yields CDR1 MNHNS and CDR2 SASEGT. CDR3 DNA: TGTGCCAGCAGTGAAGGACAGGGACTCAACTATGGCTACACCTTC. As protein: CASSEGQGLNYGYTF.

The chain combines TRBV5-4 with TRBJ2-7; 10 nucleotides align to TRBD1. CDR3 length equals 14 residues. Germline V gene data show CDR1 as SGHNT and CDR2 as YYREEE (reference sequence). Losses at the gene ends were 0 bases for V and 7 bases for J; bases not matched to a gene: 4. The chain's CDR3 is CASSLDDRGREQYF. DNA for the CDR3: TGTGCCAGCAGCTTGGACGACAGGGGGCGAGAGCAGTACTTC.

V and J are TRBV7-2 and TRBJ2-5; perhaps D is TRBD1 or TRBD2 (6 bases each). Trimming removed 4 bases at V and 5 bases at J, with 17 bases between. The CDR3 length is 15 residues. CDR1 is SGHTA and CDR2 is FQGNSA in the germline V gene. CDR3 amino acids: CASSSGGRMEETQYF. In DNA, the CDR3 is TGTGCCAGCAGCTCTGGGGGGCGGATGGAGGAGACCCAGTACTTC. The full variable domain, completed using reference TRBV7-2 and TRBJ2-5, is GAGVSQSPSNKVTEKGKDVELRCDPISGHTALYWYRQSLGQGLEFLIYFQGNSAPDKSGLPSDRFSAERTGGSVSTLTIQRTQQEDSAVYLCASSSGGRMEETQYFGPGTRLLVL.

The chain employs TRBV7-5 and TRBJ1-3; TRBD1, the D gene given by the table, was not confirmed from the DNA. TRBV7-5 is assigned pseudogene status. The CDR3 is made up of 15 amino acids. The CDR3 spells CARSGQCSSGNTIYF. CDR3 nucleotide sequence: TGTGCCAGAAGCGGACAGTGCAGCTCTGGAAACACCATATATTTT.

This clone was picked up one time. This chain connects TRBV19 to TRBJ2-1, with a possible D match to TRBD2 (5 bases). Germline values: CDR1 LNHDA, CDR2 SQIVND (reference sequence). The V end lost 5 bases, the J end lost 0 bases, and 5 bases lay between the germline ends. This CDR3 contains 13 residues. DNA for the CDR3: TGTGCCAGTAGTGACTACTCCTACAATGAGCAGTTCTTC. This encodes CASSDYSYNEQFF.